Shown below are 7 T cell receptor beta chains from a single sample sequenced in a study of T-cell reconstitution after alpha-beta-depleted transplantation in children. It was with unique molecular identifiers that the TCRbeta library was prepared. TCRdb re-called the PCR reads with MiXCR, one entry per CDR3 protein. The sample includes some 500,000 distinct CDR3 sequences, approximately 20% of them seen just once. The material sequenced was PBMCs from the stem cell graft donor, taken from the stem cell graft. These receptors were taken from a human donor who donated a stem cell graft to a child with acute lymphoblastic leukemia.

The table lists this clonotype with many counts. V usage is TRBV5-1 and J usage is TRBJ2-5; the D is unclear. The CDR3 length is 11 residues. Trimming removed 3 bases at V and 0 bases at J, with 0 bases between. Per the germline V gene, CDR1 is SGHRS and CDR2 is YFSETQ. Here the CDR3 reads CASSYQETQYF. CDR3 DNA sequence: TGCGCCAGCAGCTACCAAGAGACCCAGTACTTC.

V usage is TRBV18 and J usage is TRBJ2-3, with D possibly TRBD2 on 5 matching bases. Between the trimmed V and J ends, which lost 1 base and 2 bases, there was a span of 13 bases. Germline V gene data show CDR1 as KGHSH and CDR2 as LQKENI. This CDR3 comprises 16 residues. The CDR3 spells CASSPRPADITDTQYF. CDR3 bases: TGTGCCAGCTCACCACGGCCAGCGGATATCACAGATACGCAGTATTTT.

The chain carries TRBV12-3 or TRBV12-4 and TRBJ1-2; D not resolved. The CDR3 runs to 14 residues. The germline V and J ends were trimmed by 4 bases and 3 bases, with 12 bases remaining between them. CDR3 amino acids: CASSSGGGYYGYTF. Here the CDR3 DNA reads TGTGCCAGCAGTTCAGGAGGAGGGTACTATGGCTACACCTTC.

The V gene is TRBV6-6, the J gene TRBJ2-7, with D possibly being TRBD2 (6 bases). Looked up from germline, CDR1 is MNHNY and CDR2 is SVGAGI (reference sequence). The CDR3 has 12 residues. Deletions cut 5 bases from V and 5 bases from J, with 10 bases between. The CDR3 protein is CASSPGSDEQYF. DNA of the CDR3: TGTGCCAGCAGTCCCGGGAGTGACGAGCAGTACTTC.

This clonotype was observed a handful of times. The rearrangement joins TRBV29-1 to TRBJ2-6; D unclear. The germline CDR1 and CDR2 sequences are SQVTM and ANQGSEA. The CDR3 spans 15 residues. Trimming removed 3 bases at V and 2 bases at J, with 11 bases between. Here the CDR3 reads CSVEGEVTGANVLTF. In nucleotides, the CDR3 is TGCAGCGTTGAGGGCGAAGTAACTGGGGCCAACGTCCTGACTTTC.

This chain connects TRBV29-1 to TRBJ2-7; possible D gene TRBD2, 7 bases. V dropped 0 bases and J dropped 5 bases, with 8 bases sitting between them. Germline values: CDR1 SQVTM, CDR2 ANQGSEA. This CDR3 is built from 12 residues. CDR3 protein: CSVEEGGDEQYF. In nucleotides, the CDR3 is TGCAGCGTTGAAGAAGGGGGGGACGAGCAGTACTTC.

V gene TRBV20-1 combines with J gene TRBJ2-7, with D hard to call. The ends were cut back, 6 bases at V and 5 bases at J, with 20 bases in the middle. CDR3 size: 14 residues. The germline V gene encodes CDR1 DFQATT and CDR2 SNEGSKA (reference sequence). CDR3 sequence: CSASGRAGRDEQYF. CDR3 in DNA: TGCAGTGCGAGTGGACGGGCAGGTCGCGACGAGCAGTACTTC.